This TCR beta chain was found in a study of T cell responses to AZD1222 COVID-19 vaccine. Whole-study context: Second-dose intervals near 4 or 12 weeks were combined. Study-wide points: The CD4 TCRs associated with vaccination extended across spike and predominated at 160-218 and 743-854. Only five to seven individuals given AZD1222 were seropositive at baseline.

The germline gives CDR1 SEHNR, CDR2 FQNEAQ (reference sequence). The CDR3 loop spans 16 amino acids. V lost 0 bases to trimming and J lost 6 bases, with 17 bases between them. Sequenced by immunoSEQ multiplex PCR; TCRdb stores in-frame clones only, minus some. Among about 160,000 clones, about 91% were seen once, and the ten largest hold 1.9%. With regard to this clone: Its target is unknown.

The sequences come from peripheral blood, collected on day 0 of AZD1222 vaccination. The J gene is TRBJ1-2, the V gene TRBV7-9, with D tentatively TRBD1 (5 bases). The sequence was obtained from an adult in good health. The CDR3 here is CASSLARGGIGNGYTF. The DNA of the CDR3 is TGTGCCAGCAGCTTAGCGAGGGGTGGGATAGGGAATGGCTACACCTTC.